The present entry profiles one T cell receptor (beta chain) with its context. Its matching antigen is unknown. Given a far larger clone just one base away, this is likely a sequencing read error. This specimen includes other DNA sequences encoding the same CDR3. The sequenced material, unsorted PBMC DNA, was run on ten immunoSEQ deep assay plates. This table comes from immunoSEQ multiplex PCR, and its TCRdb copy is limited to in-frame clones, with some not included. This sample has 470,000 or so clones, with 81% found just once. This sample is part of a study of shared clonotypes between healthy human individuals. Whole-study results and caveats: Limitation of the genetic and exposure-history diversity represented came from the few donors.

Source material: PBMCs. The sequence was obtained from a middle-aged woman in good health. Some clones in this sample may be carry-over from other donors' samples.

CDR3 nucleotide sequence: TGTGCCAGCAGCCAAGTTAAGGGCGGCACTGAAGCTTTCTTT. It is translated as CASSQVKGGTEAFF. The chain couples TRBV4-1 to TRBJ1-1, with D uncertain. The CDR3 extends over 14 amino acids. From germline, CDR1 is MGHRA and CDR2 YSYEKL.